This T cell receptor (beta chain) appears in the sequencing data of a study of early T cells in non-severe SARS-CoV-2 infection (TCRdb year 2021). About the study as a whole: Because TCR sequencing was done on bulk RNA from unsorted whole blood, the alpha and beta chains could not be paired. Here is what the overall study found, with its caveats: VDJdb matching was skewed toward anti-spike CD8 responses and likely underestimated virus-specific expansions by missing private and CD4 specificities.

V and J are trimmed by 0 bases and 1 base, and the gene matches miss 6 bases of the junction. The CDR3, cysteine through phenylalanine, is 16 amino acids long. This entry keeps only the CDR3 DNA: 48 bases, framed from base 1. CDR1 is given as DFQATT and CDR2 as SNEGSKA, both from the germline V gene (reference sequence). Set within a cohort of healthcare workers in London, UK, this nested case-control study involved weekly PCR testing of nasopharyngeal swabs along with blood sampling. Healthcare workers were recruited between 23 and 31 March 2020, during the week of the UK lockdown, and were followed weekly for up to roughly 15 weeks. About this clonotype itself: There is no known antigen for this receptor. No quality values exist for individual bases; no much larger clone is one base distant.

The method behind the library was 5' RACE. The instrument was a NextSeq 500. To correct for sequencing error and PCR bias, the TCR library protocol tagged individual cDNA molecules with unique molecular identifiers. Sequencing covered both TCR alpha and beta chains, and within each sample the abundances of alpha and beta sequences were tightly co-correlated. The source study handled its data this way. Decombinator V4 was used to annotate the V gene, J gene and CDR3 of the TCR sequences. Expanded TCRs were defined as changing significantly between any two time points under a Poisson model with p below 0.0001. TCR abundances were normalised to the total number of TCRs sequenced in each sample and reported as counts per million. TRAV1-2 paired with TRAJ12, TRAJ20 or TRAJ33 defined MAIT TCRs, while TRAV10 paired with TRAJ18 defined iNKT TCRs. VDJdb, accessed on 1 November 2021, was searched for TCRs annotated for CMV, EBV and SARS-CoV-2, and TCRs annotated for more than one antigen were excluded. Clones were called with MiXCR by TCRdb after fastp trimmed the public reads at Q25, and only in-frame beta chains were retained. CDR3 protein sequences are deduplicated, and each keeps its most common genes and DNA. The V and J calls were determined by TCRdb, not by the authors. In this sample the table shows about 92,000 distinct CDR3 sequences, roughly 15% of which occur a single time. The top ten constitute around 1.3% of the sample.

The chain couples TRBV20-1 to TRBJ1-1; a stretch of 9 junction bases matches TRBD1. The clonotype comes from an adult who was a healthcare worker with PCR-confirmed SARS-CoV-2 infection or an uninfected control (not recorded which). Specimen: whole blood. The CDR3 loop reads CSARDPRTGANTEAFF. The bases read TGCAGTGCTAGAGATCCCCGGACAGGGGCGAACACTGAAGCTTTCTTT.